The clone carrying this TCR beta chain came up a few times. The entry originates in a study of human T cells and chemical hapten exposure. There are 17 residues in the CDR3. V was pared by 3 bases and J by 4 bases, with 12 bases of the junction left unmatched. CDR1 and CDR2 from the germline V gene are MGHDK and SYGVNS. A single record per CDR3 protein comes from TCRdb applying MiXCR to the RACE reads. The data show more than 95,000 distinct CDR3 sequences, with about 28% seen just once and about 9.4% held by the top ten. Time point indicated: patch test 3, about 24 weeks after DPC sensitization. Treatment in this sample: therapeutic diphenylcyclopropenone sensitization with weekly scalp DPC.

The sequence derives from a middle-aged man with alopecia areata. Some clones in this sample may be carry-over from other donors' samples. Sequenced here: whole blood, sampled in connection with sensitization to the hapten diphenylcyclopropenone (DPC). This chain connects TRBV25-1 to TRBJ2-3; TRBD2 agrees at 8 bases. The CDR3 protein is CASSDPVSGLAADTQYF. The CDR3 DNA reads TGTGCCAGCAGTGATCCAGTTTCCGGACTAGCAGCAGATACGCAGTATTTT.